This T cell receptor (beta chain) was sequenced for a study of spatial heterogeneity in lung cancer. Study in general: The mean occurrence of each unique TCR and UMI combination in raw reads exceeded eight.

As for time point: sample taken at primary tumor resection. Unsorted whole RNA from tumor, nontumor lung or frozen PBMC underwent sequencing. The donors comprised some 70 untreated early-stage non-small cell lung cancer patients. A unique molecular identifier was attached to every TCR cDNA molecule. Each CDR3 protein is one row after TCRdb ran MiXCR on the 5' RACE reads. This table has tens of thousands of distinct CDR3 sequences, approximately 12% appearing once. The table lists this clonotype with many counts. V was pared by 0 bases and J by 1 base, with 11 bases between. The CDR3 extends over 16 amino acids. Per germline, CDR1 LGHNA and CDR2 YNFKEQ.

This chain uses TRBV4-2 with TRBJ2-3; TRBD1 is a possible D gene (5 bases). Source: PBMCs, taken at surgery. This TCR came from a female donor with early-stage non-small cell lung cancer. The CDR3 sequence is CASSQEGAPRTDTQYF. The CDR3 region has the DNA TGTGCCAGCAGCCAAGAAGGGGCCCCTCGCACAGATACGCAGTATTTT.